The clone carrying this TCR beta chain was seen just once. Its specificity is unknown. PCR involved 60 Vbeta and 13 Jbeta primers. Produced via immunoSEQ multiplex PCR; TCRdb's table is partial and in-frame only. The sample yields roughly 190,000 clones, about 80% seen once. The sample comes from a study of cytomegalovirus exposure and HLA in healthy donors. General study results and limits: In a later analysis, a genetic analysis reported fewer productive-TCR N-insertions in an Asian-associated ancestry cluster than the cohort average. Based on reports, TCR beta sequences accurately predicted HLA-A and HLA-B alleles for most subjects.

The CDR3 runs 12 residues. Deletions cut 5 bases from V and 4 bases from J, with 7 bases between. Germline CDR1 SGHTA, CDR2 FQGNSA. The origin of this receptor is a man aged 35 to 55 in good health and CMV-seropositive. Sequenced material: PBMCs. J is TRBJ2-3 and V is TRBV7-2, with D perhaps matching TRBD2 (5 bases). The CDR3 reads CASSLSADTQYF. The CDR3 nucleotides are TGTGCCAGCAGCCTTAGCGCAGATACGCAGTATTTT.